One sample yielded the 29 T cell receptor beta chains listed below, sequenced in a study of blood T cell repertoires in COVID-19. Sequenced by immunoSEQ multiplex PCR; TCRdb stores in-frame clones only, minus some. The repertoire holds about 160,000 clones, with approximately 88% as singletons. Sequencing input: PBMCs or T cells enriched from blood (not recorded which). Receptors originate from a woman aged 45-60 years who had recovered from COVID-19.

The chain joins TRBV6-5 to TRBJ1-1; 8 bases align to TRBD1. Per the germline V gene, CDR1 is MNHEY and CDR2 is SVGAGI. The length of the CDR3 is 13 residues. Trimming removed 5 bases from V and 5 bases from J; junction bases left unmatched: 4. The chain's CDR3 is CASSRRQGTEAFF. CDR3 DNA: TGTGCCAGCAGTCGACGACAGGGGACTGAAGCTTTCTTT.

J is TRBJ1-2 and V is TRBV27; no reliable D call. The CDR3 has 12 residues. Deletions cut 5 bases from V and 7 bases from J, with 11 bases between. Germline CDR1 and CDR2: MNHEY and SMNVEV (reference sequence). CDR3 coding DNA: TGTGCCAGCAGTCCATCGGGGTTTGGCTACACCTTC. Translated, it gives CASSPSGFGYTF.

For the CDR3, the DNA is TGTGCCAGCAGCAGACAGGGGGGGAAAGAGACCCAGTACTTC. Residues: CASSRQGGKETQYF. J is TRBJ2-5 and V is TRBV3-1 (or the pseudogene TRBV3-2), with 9 bases that match TRBD1. After removal of 5 bases from V and 3 bases from J, the junction contained 4 bases not matched to a gene. Per the germline V gene, CDR1 is LGHDT and CDR2 is YNNKEL (reference sequence). The CDR3 consists of 14 residues.

The CDR3 sequence is CASSFSGGYEQYF. As DNA, the CDR3 is TGTGCCAGCAGCTTTTCAGGGGGCTACGAGCAGTACTTC. This chain uses TRBV11-2 with TRBJ2-7; 7 positions agree with TRBD1. The CDR3 contains 13 residues. CDR1 is SGHAT, CDR2 FQNNGV, per germline. V lost 3 bases, J lost 3 bases, and 2 bases stayed unmatched.

The chain couples TRBV13 to TRBJ1-2; perhaps TRBD1 as D (6 bases). This CDR3 has 12 amino acids. Trimming stripped 5 bases from V and 9 bases from J, with 13 bases between. CDR1 and CDR2 (germline): PRHDT, FYEKMQ (reference sequence). CDR3 sequence (DNA): TGTGCCAGCAGCCAAAACAGGGACAGCTACACCTTC. This sequence encodes CASSQNRDSYTF.

V gene TRBV7-8 combines with J gene TRBJ2-5; possibly TRBD1 for D (5 bases). The CDR3 consists of 13 residues. Germline V gene lookup returns CDR1 SGHVS and CDR2 FQNEAQ. V lost 3 bases, J lost 2 bases, and 7 bases lay in between. CDR3 amino acids: CASSLDTQETQYF. CDR3 nucleotide sequence: TGTGCCAGCAGCTTGGACACTCAAGAGACCCAGTACTTC.

Remarks on this clone: Distinct nucleotide sequences in the sample also encode this CDR3. The chain uses TRBV10-3 and TRBJ2-7, with 7 bases fitting TRBD1. The CDR3 length is 12 residues. CDR1 ENHRY and CDR2 SYGVKD come from the germline V gene. Trimming took 6 bases from V and 3 from J; bases not matched to a gene: 2. The CDR3 protein is CAISGTDYEQYF. CDR3 coding DNA: TGTGCCATCAGCGGGACAGACTACGAGCAGTACTTC.

This chain uses TRBV11-3 with TRBJ1-3; maybe TRBD1 (5 bases). Germline values: CDR1 SGHNT, CDR2 YENEEA. V was pared by 5 bases and J by 0 bases, with 14 bases between. The length of the CDR3 is 16 residues. CDR3 region: CASSVGFQGSGNTIYF. The CDR3 DNA follows: TGTGCCAGCAGCGTCGGATTCCAGGGCTCTGGAAACACCATATATTTT.

This clone turned up a few times. The rearrangement joins TRBV3-1 (or the pseudogene TRBV3-2) to TRBJ2-7, with a tentative D call TRBD1 (5 bases). Per the germline V gene, CDR1 is LGHDT and CDR2 is YNNKEL (reference sequence). V dropped 2 bases and J dropped 5 bases, with 10 bases sitting between them. This CDR3 is built from 13 residues. The CDR3 sequence: CASSQRQFHEQYF. CDR3 DNA sequence: TGTGCCAGCAGCCAAAGACAGTTCCACGAGCAGTACTTC.

This rearrangement joins TRBV6-2 or TRBV6-3 to TRBJ1-1; D uncertain. V lost 5 bases and J 5 bases, leaving 12 bases between the germline ends. The germline gives CDR1 MNHEY, CDR2 SVGEGT. The CDR3 has 13 residues. The CDR3 region is CASSPAVLTEAFF. The CDR3 DNA sequence: TGTGCCAGCAGTCCCGCCGTACTGACTGAAGCTTTCTTT.

The chain links TRBV5-6 to TRBJ1-5; maybe TRBD1 (6 bases). Per the germline V gene, CDR1 is SGHDT and CDR2 is YYEEEE. The CDR3 is 14 amino acids. V lost 4 bases to trimming and J lost 3 bases, with 11 bases between them. The CDR3 DNA sequence: TGTGCCAGCAGCCGGCAGGGGACCAATCAGCCCCAGCATTTT. It encodes CASSRQGTNQPQHF.

V is TRBV30 and J is TRBJ1-2, with unresolved D. Germline V gives CDR1 GTSNPN, CDR2 SVGIG (reference sequence). The CDR3 contains 14 residues. The V gene lost 0 bases and the J gene lost 4 bases, with 12 bases spanning the gap. The CDR3 DNA reads as TGTGCCTGGAGTGTAAACCTCTTGAGCTATGGCTACACCTTC. This codes for CAWSVNLLSYGYTF. Together with reference TRBV30 and TRBJ1-2, the CDR3 gives the full variable domain: SQTIHQWPATLVQPVGSPLSLECTVEGTSNPNLYWYRQAAGRGLQLLFYSVGIGQISSEVPQNLSASRPQDRQFILSSKKLLLSDSGFYLCAWSVNLLSYGYTFGSGTRLTVV.

This rearrangement joins TRBV11-2 to TRBJ1-1; the match to TRBD1 covers 8 bases. Germline-derived CDR1 and CDR2 are SGHAT and FQNNGV. CDR3 length: 19 residues. The junction had 23 bases not matched to a gene; V was cut back by 5 bases and J by 6 bases. CDR3 nucleotides: TGTGCCAGCAGCAATAGGGGCAGGGGGCGAGGAGGGTTAGTTGCTGAAGCTTTCTTT. Translated: CASSNRGRGRGGLVAEAFF.

The rearrangement joins TRBV29-1 to TRBJ2-7; 10 bases fit TRBD2. CDR1 is SQVTM and CDR2 is ANQGSEA in the germline V gene. The V gene end was trimmed by 7 bases and the J gene end by 7 bases; junction bases not matched to a gene: 10. This CDR3 spans 13 amino acids. The CDR3 DNA follows: TGCAGCGCCCTCAGCGGGGGGGCCGGTGAGCAGTACTTC. As protein: CSALSGGAGEQYF.

This clone has more than one count but fewer than ten. The rearrangement links TRBV6-5 to TRBJ1-2; D is possibly TRBD1 (5 bases). The CDR3 is 14 residues long. The V gene lost 0 bases and the J gene lost 4 bases, with 9 bases spanning the gap. Germline CDR1 reads MNHEY; CDR2 reads SVGAGI. The CDR3 reads CASSYSGEGYGYTF. DNA for the CDR3: TGTGCCAGCAGTTACTCAGGGGAAGGCTATGGCTACACCTTC.

J is TRBJ2-7 and V is TRBV6-5, with 8 nucleotides matching TRBD2. Unmatched junction bases numbered 6, after V lost 8 bases and J lost 3 bases. This CDR3 has 13 amino acids. Germline CDR1 MNHEY, CDR2 SVGAGI. The CDR3 nucleotides are TGTGCCAGCGGAGGCGGGGGGTTCTACGAGCAGTACTTC. Protein sequence: CASGGGGFYEQYF.

The genes are TRBV28 and TRBJ1-1; no clear D gene. The germline gives CDR1 MDHEN, CDR2 SYDVKM. The germline V and J ends were trimmed by 3 bases and 5 bases, with 7 bases remaining between them. This CDR3 contains 12 residues. Written as DNA, the CDR3 is TGTGCCAGCAGTTTCGCGGGTACTGAAGCTTTCTTT. The encoded protein is CASSFAGTEAFF.

This clone has a handful of counts. This CDR3 reads CASSLRSDYEQYF. CDR3 nucleotide sequence: TGTGCCAGCAGCTTGCGGAGCGACTACGAGCAGTACTTC. The rearrangement uses TRBV5-4 and TRBJ2-7; D ambiguous. V was pared by 1 base and J by 3 bases, with 8 bases between. CDR1 and CDR2 (germline): SGHNT, YYREEE (reference sequence). The CDR3 is made up of 13 amino acids.

This chain connects TRBV5-4 to TRBJ2-5; 7 nucleotides match TRBD1. This CDR3 spans 13 amino acids. Germline V lookup: CDR1 SGHNT, CDR2 YYREEE (reference sequence). The V segment lost 10 bases and the J segment 4 bases; nucleotides outside the gene matches: 10. CDR3 in amino acids: CAWTPRGTETQYF. In nucleotides, the CDR3 is TGTGCCTGGACCCCCAGGGGGACAGAGACCCAGTACTTC.

The V gene is TRBV12-3 or TRBV12-4, the J gene TRBJ1-1; D might be TRBD1 (6 bases). The CDR3 extends over 13 amino acids. The ends were cut back, 8 bases at V and 1 base at J, with 11 bases in the middle. As DNA, the CDR3 is TGTGCCAGCCGGCAGGGGCCGAACACTGAAGCTTTCTTT. Its protein product is CASRQGPNTEAFF.

This clone was counted a single time. The chain has TRBV7-2 and TRBJ2-2; 7 bases are shared with TRBD1. Germline-derived CDR1 and CDR2 are SGHTA and FQGNSA. The CDR3 consists of 14 residues. V shed 5 bases and J 4 bases; nucleotides not matched to a gene: 4. The CDR3: CASSRDRSTGELFF. The CDR3, as DNA: TGTGCCAGCAGCCGGGACAGATCCACCGGGGAGCTGTTTTTT. The full variable domain, rest sourced from reference TRBV7-2 and TRBJ2-2, is GAGVSQSPSNKVTEKGKDVELRCDPISGHTALYWYRQSLGQGLEFLIYFQGNSAPDKSGLPSDRFSAERTGGSVSTLTIQRTQQEDSAVYLCASSRDRSTGELFFGEGSRLTVL.

The chain carries TRBV7-9 and TRBJ2-1; D is possibly TRBD1 (6 bases). Germline assignment: CDR1 SEHNR and CDR2 FQNEAQ (reference sequence). Trimming left V 5 bases short and J 0 bases short, with 11 bases between. The CDR3 length is 15 residues. CDR3 nucleotide sequence: TGTGCCAGCAGCATCGGACAGCTCTCCTACAATGAGCAGTTCTTC. It encodes CASSIGQLSYNEQFF.

The chain couples TRBV7-3 to TRBJ1-2; D gene uncertain. The CDR3 has 15 amino acids. Trimming cost V 0 bases and J 2 bases, with 10 bases left between them. Germline V gives CDR1 SGHTA, CDR2 FQGTGA. The CDR3 region is CASSLTAGTNYGYTF. The CDR3 nucleotides are TGTGCCAGCAGCTTAACCGCAGGAACGAACTATGGCTACACCTTC.

This clone was recorded once. The chain couples TRBV10-2 to TRBJ1-1; unclear D gene. CDR3 length: 14 residues. V lost 7 bases and J lost 0, with 12 bases in between. Germline CDR1 and CDR2: WSHSY and SAAADI. CDR3 protein: CASTGERLNTEAFF. In DNA, the CDR3 is TGCGCCAGCACGGGTGAGCGCCTGAACACTGAAGCTTTCTTT.

The chain employs TRBV7-9 and TRBJ2-7; perhaps TRBD2 as D (6 bases). Trimming removed 4 bases from V and 1 base from J, with 11 bases in between. The length of the CDR3 is 14 residues. CDR1 is SEHNR and CDR2 is FQNEAQ in the germline V gene (reference sequence). The CDR3 DNA follows: TGTGCCAGCAGCTATTCGGGGGATTCCTACGAGCAGTACTTC. Translated, it gives CASSYSGDSYEQYF.

The chain uses TRBV19 and TRBJ1-1, with D possibly TRBD1 on 5 matching bases. The CDR3 totals 15 residues. The V end lost 3 bases, the J end lost 0 bases, and 11 bases lay between the germline ends. The germline CDR1 and CDR2 sequences are LNHDA and SQIVND (reference sequence). In DNA, the CDR3 is TGTGCCAGTAGTATCAGCGGGGGGGTGAACACTGAAGCTTTCTTT. Translated: CASSISGGVNTEAFF.

V gene TRBV2 combines with J gene TRBJ1-2, with D possibly being TRBD1 (6 bases). The CDR3 is made up of 15 amino acids. Trimming pared 3 bases from V and 4 bases from J, leaving 15 bases between. In germline, CDR1 is SNHLY, CDR2 FYNNEI. The CDR3 DNA is TGTGCCAGCAGTGACACGCGACAGGCCTCCTATGGCTACACCTTC. Translation gives CASSDTRQASYGYTF. The full variable domain, its missing parts supplied by reference TRBV2 and TRBJ1-2, is EPEVTQTPSHQVTQMGQEVILRCVPISNHLYFYWYRQILGQKVEFLVSFYNNEISEKSEIFDDQFSVERPDGSNFTLKIRSTKLEDSAMYFCASSDTRQASYGYTFGSGTRLTVV.

This rearrangement joins TRBV7-9 to TRBJ1-5; 7 nucleotides align to TRBD1. The CDR3 consists of 16 residues. The germline gives CDR1 SEHNR, CDR2 FQNEAQ (reference sequence). V shed 1 base and J 3 bases; nucleotides not matched to a gene: 6. The DNA of the CDR3 is TGTGCCAGCAGCTTAGGACAGGGCTCTTTCAATCAGCCCCAGCATTTT. It codes for CASSLGQGSFNQPQHF.

V is TRBV4-1 and J is TRBJ1-4; D unclear. The CDR3 is made up of 15 amino acids. Looked up from germline, CDR1 is MGHRA and CDR2 is YSYEKL. Trimming cost V 4 bases and J 4 bases, with 13 bases left between them. The CDR3: CASSRNAGRNEKLFF. CDR3 sequence (DNA): TGCGCCAGCAGCCGAAACGCGGGCCGTAATGAAAAACTGTTTTTT.